Shown below are 21 T cell receptor beta chains from a single sample sequenced in a study of blood T cells in healthy people across ages (dated by TCRdb to about 2015). The library was produced with 5' RACE. These reads were obtained on an Illumina HiSeq 2500. A second PCR of roughly 7 to 11 cycles was performed with a sample-barcoded 5' primer and a J-beta primer mix. Using fastp at Q25 and MiXCR, TCRdb reprocessed the public reads and kept productive beta chains. Entries that share a CDR3 protein sequence are merged under the most common genes and DNA. This sample is represented by about 1,600,000 distinct CDR3 sequences; around two fifths of them were singletons. Together, the top ten hold roughly 8.2% of the sample. Sequenced material: blood. All receptors come from a woman in her late teens or twenties in good health.

The chain recombines TRBV5-5 with TRBJ2-7; D may match TRBD1 or TRBD2 (5 bases each). Germline CDR1 and CDR2: SGHKS and YYEKEE (reference sequence). Deletions cut 0 bases from V and 2 bases from J, with 15 bases between. The CDR3 runs to 16 residues. The chain's CDR3 is CASSLVQEVGPYEQYF. CDR3 sequence (DNA): TGTGCCAGCAGCTTGGTACAGGAGGTGGGCCCCTACGAGCAGTACTTC.

The CDR3 spells CASMGGVAGGPSNEQFF. The CDR3 DNA reads TGTGCCAGCATGGGGGGGGTGGCAGGGGGTCCCAGCAATGAGCAGTTCTTC. The chain employs TRBV6-1 and TRBJ2-1; either TRBD1 or TRBD2 may fit D (7 bases each). The V gene lost 7 bases and the J gene lost 6 bases, with 25 bases spanning the gap. There are 17 residues in the CDR3. The germline V gene has CDR1 MNHNS and CDR2 SASEGT.

This clonotype was observed a few times. The chain joins TRBV20-1 to TRBJ2-3; 7 nucleotides line up with TRBD2. CDR1 and CDR2 (germline): DFQATT, SNEGSKA (reference sequence). CDR3 length: 14 amino acids. Trimming at V came to 3 bases and at J to 4 bases, leaving 7 bases not matched to a gene. The CDR3, as DNA: TGCAGTGCTAGTGGGAGGGTAGGGGCAGATACGCAGTATTTT. Its translation is CSASGRVGADTQYF.

This clonotype turned up a few times. CDR3 bases: TGTGCCAGCAGAAACCAGCGGGGCAGCAATGAGCAGTTCTTC. Its protein is CASRNQRGSNEQFF. The chain carries TRBV5-6 and TRBJ2-1; the match to TRBD2 covers 7 bases. J was trimmed by 6 bases and V by 5 bases; bases with no gene match: 8. The CDR3 extends over 14 amino acids. Germline V gives CDR1 SGHDT, CDR2 YYEEEE.

This chain links TRBV3-1 with TRBJ2-7; D gene uncertain. Trimming pared 0 bases from V and 2 bases from J, leaving 14 bases between. Germline CDR1 reads LGHDT; CDR2 reads YNNKEL (reference sequence). The CDR3 contains 16 residues. The CDR3 reads CASSQEFQESPYEQYF. In DNA, the CDR3 is TGTGCCAGCAGCCAAGAGTTCCAGGAGTCCCCCTACGAGCAGTACTTC.

This clonotype showed up just a few times. The chain links TRBV5-1 to TRBJ1-3; tentative D call: TRBD1 (5 bases). The CDR3 extends over 15 amino acids. Per germline, CDR1 SGHRS and CDR2 YFSETQ. Trimming cost V 4 bases and J 3 bases, with 14 bases left between them. Here the CDR3 reads CASSPAPGFGNTIYF. In nucleotides, the CDR3 is TGCGCCAGCAGCCCCGCCCCAGGGTTTGGAAACACCATATATTTT. Complete variable domain (other parts from reference TRBV5-1 and TRBJ1-3): KAGVTQTPRYLIKTRGQQVTLSCSPISGHRSVSWYQQTPGQGLQFLFEYFSETQRNKGNFPGRFSGRQFSNSRSEMNVSTLELGDSALYLCASSPAPGFGNTIYFGEGSWLTVV.

The rearrangement links TRBV7-9 to TRBJ2-7; maybe TRBD2 (5 bases). CDR1 SEHNR and CDR2 FQNEAQ come from the germline V gene (reference sequence). V was clipped by 6 bases and J by 7 bases, with 22 bases between them. CDR3 length: 15 residues. CDR3 amino acids: CASSSYSTGNDEQYF. The CDR3 nucleotides read TGTGCCAGCAGTTCCTACTCAACGGGGAACGATGAGCAGTACTTC.

This clonotype was observed a few times. The chain is built from TRBV28 and TRBJ2-7; TRBD1 is a possible D gene (6 bases). This CDR3 is built from 15 residues. Trimming removed 2 bases at V and 6 bases at J, with 17 bases between. Germline lookup yields CDR1 MDHEN and CDR2 SYDVKM. CDR3 nucleotides: TGTGCCAGCAGTTTAGTGGACAGCCTACCTCGCGAGCAGTACTTC. Its protein is CASSLVDSLPREQYF.

This clonotype was observed a few times. The chain is built from TRBV2 and TRBJ2-3, with 7 bases matching TRBD2. Germline V gene data show CDR1 as SNHLY and CDR2 as FYNNEI. V lost 8 bases, J lost 1 base, and 6 bases stayed unmatched. The CDR3 spans 14 residues. The CDR3 DNA is TGTGCCAGCCGCCCCGCGGGGGGCACAGATACGCAGTATTTT. Translation: CASRPAGGTDTQYF.

V usage is TRBV29-1 and J usage is TRBJ2-1, with 7 bases lining up with TRBD1. V gave up 3 bases and J gave up 15 bases; unmatched junction bases: 14. Per germline, CDR1 SQVTM and CDR2 ANQGSEA. The CDR3 loop spans 13 amino acids. The CDR3 coding sequence is TGCAGCGTTGAGCAGAGGACAGGCCGGGGTCCGTTCTTC. This gives the protein CSVEQRTGRGPFF.

This rearrangement joins TRBV28 to TRBJ2-1; the match to TRBD2 covers 8 bases. The end of the DNA is better explained by TRBJ2-7, so the J call may be wrong. Germline assignment: CDR1 MDHEN and CDR2 SYDVKM. The CDR3 sequence is 13 residues long. The CDR3 DNA is TGTGCCAGCACGAGCGGGGGCTACAATGAGCAGTACTTC. This encodes CASTSGGYNEQYF.

This clonotype came up once. J is TRBJ2-7 and V is TRBV18, with 8 bases identical to TRBD2. Germline CDR1 is KGHSH and CDR2 is LQKENI. V was clipped by 0 bases and J by 0 bases; unmatched bases: 1. CDR3 length: 15 residues. DNA for the CDR3: TGTGCCAGCTCACCACCGACTAGCGTCTCCTACGAGCAGTACTTC. Its protein is CASSPPTSVSYEQYF.

This clonotype showed up just a few times. This chain uses TRBV20-1 with TRBJ2-5; tentative D call: TRBD1 (5 bases). The CDR3 totals 12 residues. CDR1 DFQATT and CDR2 SNEGSKA come from the germline V gene (reference sequence). V was cut by 3 bases and J by 1 base, with 6 bases left in between. DNA of the CDR3: TGCAGTGCTAGTAGGGGCCAAGAGACCCAGTACTTC. Its protein is CSASRGQETQYF.

This chain connects TRBV6-1 to TRBJ2-1; 9 nucleotides align to TRBD2. This CDR3 comprises 15 residues. The V gene's germline CDR1 is MNHNS and CDR2 SASEGT. Trimming cost V 7 bases and J 6 bases; bases outside gene matches: 10. The CDR3: CASTKGRAGGNEQFF. The CDR3 DNA follows: TGTGCCAGCACTAAGGGACGAGCGGGAGGCAATGAGCAGTTCTTC.

This chain joins TRBV28 and TRBJ2-7; 10 bases line up with TRBD1. There are 21 residues in the CDR3. Germline assignment: CDR1 MDHEN and CDR2 SYDVKM. V trimming: 1 base; J trimming: 3 bases; junction bases outside the gene matches: 21. CDR3 residues: CASSLFHPTGQGPVNLYEQYF. The CDR3 bases are TGTGCCAGCAGTTTATTCCACCCCACGGGACAGGGGCCCGTAAATCTCTACGAGCAGTACTTC. Based on the CDR3 plus reference TRBV28 and TRBJ2-7, the full variable domain is DVKVTQSSRYLVKRTGEKVFLECVQDMDHENMFWYRQDPGLGLRLIYFSYDVKMKEKGDIPEGYSVSREKKERFSLILESASTNQTSMYLCASSLFHPTGQGPVNLYEQYFGPGTRLTVT.

J is TRBJ2-7 and V is TRBV6-6; a possible D gene is TRBD1 (6 bases). Germline CDR1 and CDR2: MNHNY and SVGAGI (reference sequence). V lost 5 bases and J 2 bases, leaving 10 bases between the germline ends. The CDR3 runs to 13 residues. Written as DNA, the CDR3 is TGTGCCAGCAGTCGGACAGAGACCTACGAGCAGTACTTC. This translates into CASSRTETYEQYF.

This clonotype was picked up one time. The chain joins TRBV29-1 to TRBJ2-1, with 15 bases identical to TRBD2. The J call may not be correct, given that the DNA end is closer to TRBJ2-7. The CDR3 contains 20 residues. Germline CDR1 and CDR2: SQVTM and ANQGSEA. CDR3 in DNA: TGCAGCGTTGACCGAGGCCGGCCGGGACTAGCGGGAGGATCCTACAATGAGCAGTACTTC. It is translated as CSVDRGRPGLAGGSYNEQYF.

In this sample, this clonotype turned up a few times. The chain has TRBV4-1 and TRBJ2-6; D not certain. This CDR3 comprises 16 residues. Germline values: CDR1 MGHRA, CDR2 YSYEKL. Trimming left V 1 base short and J 2 bases short, with 9 bases between. CDR3 in DNA: TGCGCCAGCAGCCAAGTATCAGTGGCTGGGGCCAACGTCCTGACTTTC. It yields the protein CASSQVSVAGANVLTF.

Details on this clonotype: Lacking the conserved final phenylalanine or tryptophan, this CDR3 likely reflects a read error. The rearrangement uses TRBV29-1 and TRBJ1-2; 7 positions agree with TRBD1. The V and J ends lost 6 bases and 7 bases, in that order; junction bases with no gene match: 5. Germline V gene lookup returns CDR1 SQVTM and CDR2 ANQGSEA. The CDR3 has 11 amino acids. The CDR3, as DNA: TGCAGCGTGCGACAGGGCCCTGGCTACACCCTC. Amino acids: CSVRQGPGYTL.

The chain joins TRBV6-2 or TRBV6-3 to TRBJ2-3, with 12 nucleotides matching TRBD2. Per germline, CDR1 MNHEY and CDR2 SVGEGT. This CDR3 is built from 17 residues. V trimming: 2 bases; J trimming: 2 bases; junction bases outside the gene matches: 5. DNA for the CDR3: TGTGCCAGCAGTTACGCGACTAGCGGGAGTTTCACAGATACGCAGTATTTT. It specifies CASSYATSGSFTDTQYF.

The genes are TRBV12-3 or TRBV12-4 and TRBJ1-2; D not certain. The CDR3 length is 13 residues. V was shortened by 6 bases and J by 2 bases, with 10 bases between the two germline ends. CDR3 amino acids: CASRPQGNYGYTF. The CDR3, as DNA: TGTGCCAGCAGACCGCAAGGAAACTATGGCTACACCTTC.